Listed below are T cell receptor beta chains from one sample, sequenced in a study of radiation and T cells in renal cell carcinoma. Measured with immunoSEQ multiplex PCR; TCRdb has only the in-frame clones, and not every one. Of 130,000 to 150,000 clones listed, 88% were seen once; the top ten hold 3.5% to 5%. Sequencing used blood, obtained from a patient whose treatment included radiotherapy and nephrectomy. The receptors derive from a woman in her sixties or seventies with renal cell carcinoma. CDR3s leave out the opening cysteine and the closing phenylalanine or tryptophan. Each record gives: J gene, V gene, CDR3 length, CDR3 protein.

>TRBJ1-2|TRBV29-1|10
SVDTRTYGYT
>TRBJ1-5|TRBV27|12
ASKRGMSNQPQH
>TRBJ2-3|TRBV4-2|14
ASSQGISGGTDTQY
>TRBJ1-1|TRBV4-3|14
ASSLTGTGGHTEAF
>TRBJ1-3|TRBV7-9|13
ASSPQALSGNTIY
>TRBJ1-1|TRBV5-5|13
ASSLRGALGTEAF
>TRBJ2-4|TRBV7-8|11
ASSYGPKNIQY
>TRBJ1-1|TRBV5-3|11
ARSILGETEAF
>TRBJ2-7|TRBV11-3|12
ASSLRTGPYEQY
>TRBJ2-7|TRBV7-2|9
ASSLVVEQY
>TRBJ1-2|TRBV18|11
ASSPREPYGYT
>TRBJ1-5|TRBV5-5|12
ASSWGQGNQPQH
>TRBJ2-7|TRBV4-1|13
ASSEGGGYTREQY
>TRBJ2-7|TRBV7-2|12
ASSKQGTTREQY
>TRBJ1-1|TRBV19|11
ASSIRTGTEAF
>TRBJ2-7|TRBV7-7|12
ASSPSGGLNEQY
>TRBJ1-6|TRBV7-2|14
ASSGQTGGDNSPLH
>TRBJ2-3|TRBV11-3|13
ASSLSAGSTDTQY
>TRBJ1-1|TRBV7-3|12
ASSRGQGSPEAF
>TRBJ2-5|TRBV7-3|13
ASSLSGSGGETQY
>TRBJ1-3|TRBV9|12
ASSEDSSGNTIY
>TRBJ2-7|TRBV6-6|11
ASSYSPGSEQY
>TRBJ2-3|TRBV21-1|16
ASTPWGQGAVYTDTQY
>TRBJ1-2|TRBV28|14
ASSLSMGQTFYGYT
>TRBJ2-2|TRBV6-1|14
ASSERGGSVTGELF
>TRBJ2-7|TRBV7-2|13
ASSLGTSGVGEQY
>TRBJ1-5|TRBV2|12
ASNFIGSNQPQH
>TRBJ2-7|TRBV28|14
ASSLGSGTASYEQY
>TRBJ1-5|TRBV2|11
ASKGGANQPQH
>TRBJ1-2|TRBV5-1|12
ASSLGSTNYGYT
>TRBJ1-6|TRBV7-2|13
ASSLEGQYNSPLH
>TRBJ2-3|TRBV19|14
ASSGGTEHGTDTQY
>TRBJ2-2|TRBV14|12
ASRVTGSAGELF
>TRBJ1-2|TRBV28|9
ASSPGGGYT
>TRBJ1-2|TRBV7-2|12
ASSLVQGNYGYT
>TRBJ2-7|TRBV6-5|13
ASSLSQAPSYEQY
>TRBJ2-5|TRBV4-2|14
ASSQDASGGLETQY